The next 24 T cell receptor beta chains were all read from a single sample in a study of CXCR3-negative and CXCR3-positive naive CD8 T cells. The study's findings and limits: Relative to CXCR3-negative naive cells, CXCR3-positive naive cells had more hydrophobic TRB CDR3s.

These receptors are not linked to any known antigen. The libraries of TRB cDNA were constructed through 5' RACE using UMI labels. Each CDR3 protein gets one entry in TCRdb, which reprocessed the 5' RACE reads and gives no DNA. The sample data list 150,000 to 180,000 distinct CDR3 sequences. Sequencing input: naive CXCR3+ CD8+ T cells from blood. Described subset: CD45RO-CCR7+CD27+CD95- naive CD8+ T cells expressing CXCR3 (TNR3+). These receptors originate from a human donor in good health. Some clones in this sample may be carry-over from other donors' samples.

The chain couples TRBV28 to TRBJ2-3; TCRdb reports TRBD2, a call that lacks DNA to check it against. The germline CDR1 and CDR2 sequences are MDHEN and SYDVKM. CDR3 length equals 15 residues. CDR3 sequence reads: CASRRLARSTDTQYF.

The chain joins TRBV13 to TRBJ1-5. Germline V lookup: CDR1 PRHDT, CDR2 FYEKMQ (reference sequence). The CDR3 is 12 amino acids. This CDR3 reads CASSSARGPQHF.

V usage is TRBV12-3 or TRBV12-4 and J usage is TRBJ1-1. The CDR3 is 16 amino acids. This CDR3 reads CASSSSGREKGTEAFF.

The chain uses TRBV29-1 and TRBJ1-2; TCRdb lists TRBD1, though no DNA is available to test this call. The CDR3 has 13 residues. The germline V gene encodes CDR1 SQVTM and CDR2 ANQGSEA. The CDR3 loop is CSVEDPGFDGYTF. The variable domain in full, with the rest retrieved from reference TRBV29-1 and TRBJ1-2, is SAVISQKPSRDICQRGTSLTIQCQVDSQVTMMFWYRQQPGQSLTLIATANQGSEATYESGFVIDKFPISRPNLTFSTLTVSNMSPEDSSIYLCSVEDPGFDGYTFGSGTRLTVV.

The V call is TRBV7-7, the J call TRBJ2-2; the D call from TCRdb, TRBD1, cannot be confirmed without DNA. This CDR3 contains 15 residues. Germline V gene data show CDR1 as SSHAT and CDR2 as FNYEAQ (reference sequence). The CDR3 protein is CASSLDREITGELFF.

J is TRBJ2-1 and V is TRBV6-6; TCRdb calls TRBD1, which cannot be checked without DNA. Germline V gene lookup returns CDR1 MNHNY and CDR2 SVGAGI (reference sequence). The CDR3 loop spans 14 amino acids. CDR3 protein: CASSYPGPYNEQFF.

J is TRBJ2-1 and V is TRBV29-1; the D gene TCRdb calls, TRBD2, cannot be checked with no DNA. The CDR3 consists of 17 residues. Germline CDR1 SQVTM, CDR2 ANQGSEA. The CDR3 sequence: CSVGQLAGRFSYNEQFF.

The CDR3 spells CASTRGGLDNEQFF. The rearrangement joins TRBV6-6 to TRBJ2-1; no DNA is available, so the TRBD1 call from TCRdb remains unchecked. CDR3 length: 14 amino acids. Germline V CDR1 and CDR2: MNHNY, SVGAGI (reference sequence).

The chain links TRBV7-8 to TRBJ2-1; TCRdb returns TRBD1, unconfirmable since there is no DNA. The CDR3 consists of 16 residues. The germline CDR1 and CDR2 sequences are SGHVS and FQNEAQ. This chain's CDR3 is CASSLALGTPYNEQFF.

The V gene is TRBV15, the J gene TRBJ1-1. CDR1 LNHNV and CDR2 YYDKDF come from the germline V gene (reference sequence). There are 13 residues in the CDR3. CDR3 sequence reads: CATSRVLITEAFF.

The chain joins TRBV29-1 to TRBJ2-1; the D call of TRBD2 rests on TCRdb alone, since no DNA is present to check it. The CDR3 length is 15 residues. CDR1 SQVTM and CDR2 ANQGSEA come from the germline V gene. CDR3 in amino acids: CSVDPGEGYRDEQFF.

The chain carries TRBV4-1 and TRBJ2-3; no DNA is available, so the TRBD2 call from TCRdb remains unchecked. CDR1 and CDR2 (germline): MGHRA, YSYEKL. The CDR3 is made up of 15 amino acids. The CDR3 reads CASSQASGSPDTQYF.

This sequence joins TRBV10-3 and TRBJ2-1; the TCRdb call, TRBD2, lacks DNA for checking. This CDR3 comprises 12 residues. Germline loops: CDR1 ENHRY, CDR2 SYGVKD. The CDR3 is CAIAPGGDEQFF.

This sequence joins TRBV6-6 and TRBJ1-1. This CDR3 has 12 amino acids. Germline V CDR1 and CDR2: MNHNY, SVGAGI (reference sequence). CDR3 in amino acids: CASIDGNTEAFF.

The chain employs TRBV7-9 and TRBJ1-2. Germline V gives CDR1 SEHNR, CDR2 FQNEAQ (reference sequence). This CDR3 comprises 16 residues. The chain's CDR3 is CASSLGRGTAPGGYTF.

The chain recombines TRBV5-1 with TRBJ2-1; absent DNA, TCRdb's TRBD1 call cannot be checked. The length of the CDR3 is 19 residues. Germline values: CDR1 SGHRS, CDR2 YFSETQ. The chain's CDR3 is CASSLEIPAGLSSYNEQFF.

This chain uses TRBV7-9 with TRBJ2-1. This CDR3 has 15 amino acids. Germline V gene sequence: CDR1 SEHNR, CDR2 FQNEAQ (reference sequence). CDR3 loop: CASSTALGNYNEQFF.

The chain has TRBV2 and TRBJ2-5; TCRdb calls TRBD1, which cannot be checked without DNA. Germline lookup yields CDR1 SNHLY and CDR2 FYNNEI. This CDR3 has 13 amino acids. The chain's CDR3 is CASSDPGEETQYF.

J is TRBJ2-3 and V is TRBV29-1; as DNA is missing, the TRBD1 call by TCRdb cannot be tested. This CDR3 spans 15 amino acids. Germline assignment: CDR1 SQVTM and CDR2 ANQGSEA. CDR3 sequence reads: CSVLGAFNRGDTQYF.

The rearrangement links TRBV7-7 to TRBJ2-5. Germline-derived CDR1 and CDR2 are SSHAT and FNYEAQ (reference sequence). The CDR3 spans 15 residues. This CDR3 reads CASSLTDSDRETQYF.

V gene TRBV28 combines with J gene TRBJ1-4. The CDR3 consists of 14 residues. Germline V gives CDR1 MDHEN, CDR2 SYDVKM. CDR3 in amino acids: CASSLVYSGEKLFF.

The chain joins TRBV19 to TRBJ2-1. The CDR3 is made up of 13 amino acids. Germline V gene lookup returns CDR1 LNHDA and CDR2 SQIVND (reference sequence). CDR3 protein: CASSISSYNEQFF.

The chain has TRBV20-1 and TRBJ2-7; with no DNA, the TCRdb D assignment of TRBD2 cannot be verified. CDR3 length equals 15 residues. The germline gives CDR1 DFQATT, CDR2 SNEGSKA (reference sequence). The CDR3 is CSARPSGRGLYEQYF.

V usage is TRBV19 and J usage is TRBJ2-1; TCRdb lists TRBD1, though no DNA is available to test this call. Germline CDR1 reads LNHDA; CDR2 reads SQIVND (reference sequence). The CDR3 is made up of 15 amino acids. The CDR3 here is CASSIATRGNNEQFF. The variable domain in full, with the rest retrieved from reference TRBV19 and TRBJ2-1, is DGGITQSPKYLFRKEGQNVTLSCEQNLNHDAMYWYRQDPGQGLRLIYYSQIVNDFQKGDIAEGYSVSREKKESFPLTVTSAQKNPTAFYLCASSIATRGNNEQFFGPGTRLTVL.